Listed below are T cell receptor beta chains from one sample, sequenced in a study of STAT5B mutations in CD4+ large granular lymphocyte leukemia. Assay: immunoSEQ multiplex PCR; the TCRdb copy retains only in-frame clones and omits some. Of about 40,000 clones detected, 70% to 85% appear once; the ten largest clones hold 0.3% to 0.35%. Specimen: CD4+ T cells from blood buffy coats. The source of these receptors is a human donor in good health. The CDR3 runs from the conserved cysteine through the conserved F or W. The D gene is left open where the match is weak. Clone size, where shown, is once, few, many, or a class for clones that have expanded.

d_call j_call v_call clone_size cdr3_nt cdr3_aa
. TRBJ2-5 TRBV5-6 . TGTGCCAGCAGCGAGGGACGGAGAAAAGAGACCCAGTACTTC CASSEGRRKETQYF
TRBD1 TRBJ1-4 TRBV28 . TGTGCCAGCAGTCTCGACACCGGGACAGGGGGTTCAACTAATGAAAAACTGTTTTTT CASSLDTGTGGSTNEKLFF
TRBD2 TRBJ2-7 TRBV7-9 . TGTGCCAGCAGCATACTTAGCGGGAGGGCCGACGAGCAGTACTTC CASSILSGRADEQYF
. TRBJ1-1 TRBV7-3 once TGTGCCAGCAGCTTAAGATTGGACGCTGAAGCTTTCTTT CASSLRLDAEAFF
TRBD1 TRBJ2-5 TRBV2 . TGTGCCAGCAGTCCTCAGGGACAGGGGGCGGTGGGGACCCAGTACTTC CASSPQGQGAVGTQYF
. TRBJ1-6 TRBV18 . TGTGCCAGCTCAGTACTTAATTCACCCCTCCACTTT CASSVLNSPLHF
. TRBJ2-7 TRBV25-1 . TGTGCCAGCAGTGAGCCCTACGAGCAGTACTTC CASSEPYEQYF
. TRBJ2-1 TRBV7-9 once TGTGCCAGCAGCTTAGCCGGGGCTAGCATCGTCGATGAGCAGTTCTTC CASSLAGASIVDEQFF
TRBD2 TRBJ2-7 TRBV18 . TGTGCCAGCTTGGAACGGGAGGGTCGCGAGCAGTACTTC CASLEREGREQYF
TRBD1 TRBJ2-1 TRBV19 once TGTGCCAGTAGTACACAACAGGGGGGAGATGCGTTCTTC CASSTQQGGDAFF
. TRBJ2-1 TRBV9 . TGTGCCAGCAGCGTAGCTACAGCGTGGAACAATGAGCAGTTCTTC CASSVATAWNNEQFF
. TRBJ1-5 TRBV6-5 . TGTGCCAGCAGCCCAACACAGGGCAATCAGCCCCAGCATTTT CASSPTQGNQPQHF
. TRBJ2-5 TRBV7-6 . TGTGCCAGCAGCTCGAACTGGGGAGGTCAAGAGACCCAGTACTTC CASSSNWGGQETQYF
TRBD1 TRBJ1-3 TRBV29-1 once TGCAGCGTAGGGACAGACGGAAACACCATATATTTT CSVGTDGNTIYF
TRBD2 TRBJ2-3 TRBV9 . TGTGCCAGCAGCGAAACTAGCGGGAGTGCTACGCAGTATTTT CASSETSGSATQYF
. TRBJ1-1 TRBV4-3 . TGCGCCAGCAGCCAAGAGATCGGGAGCACTGAAGCTTTCTTT CASSQEIGSTEAFF
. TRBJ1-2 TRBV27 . TGTGCCAGCAGTCCCTCCTTTGACTATGGCTACACCTTC CASSPSFDYGYTF
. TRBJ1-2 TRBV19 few TGTGCCAGTAAACAGGGACTCCGGGACTATGGCTACACCTTC CASKQGLRDYGYTF
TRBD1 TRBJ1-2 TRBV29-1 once TGCAGCGTTGAGACACCGGGACAGGGGAATGGCTACACCTTC CSVETPGQGNGYTF
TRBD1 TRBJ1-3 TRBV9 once TGTGCCAGCAGCAGAGACAGGGCTGGAAACACCATATATTTT CASSRDRAGNTIYF
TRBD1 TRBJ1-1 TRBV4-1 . TGCGCCAGCAGCCATACGCGGGGGAGGGGGCTGGTGAACACTGAAGCTTTCTTT CASSHTRGRGLVNTEAFF
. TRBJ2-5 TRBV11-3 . TGTGCCAGCAGCCTCGGTGGGGATCAAGAGACCCAGTACTTC CASSLGGDQETQYF
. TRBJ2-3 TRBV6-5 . TGTGCCAGCAGTTATTGGGGGAAAGATACGCAGTATTTT CASSYWGKDTQYF
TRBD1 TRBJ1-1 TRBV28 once TGTGCCAGCAGTTCATTACCGGGACAGGGCACTGAAGCTTTCTTT CASSSLPGQGTEAFF